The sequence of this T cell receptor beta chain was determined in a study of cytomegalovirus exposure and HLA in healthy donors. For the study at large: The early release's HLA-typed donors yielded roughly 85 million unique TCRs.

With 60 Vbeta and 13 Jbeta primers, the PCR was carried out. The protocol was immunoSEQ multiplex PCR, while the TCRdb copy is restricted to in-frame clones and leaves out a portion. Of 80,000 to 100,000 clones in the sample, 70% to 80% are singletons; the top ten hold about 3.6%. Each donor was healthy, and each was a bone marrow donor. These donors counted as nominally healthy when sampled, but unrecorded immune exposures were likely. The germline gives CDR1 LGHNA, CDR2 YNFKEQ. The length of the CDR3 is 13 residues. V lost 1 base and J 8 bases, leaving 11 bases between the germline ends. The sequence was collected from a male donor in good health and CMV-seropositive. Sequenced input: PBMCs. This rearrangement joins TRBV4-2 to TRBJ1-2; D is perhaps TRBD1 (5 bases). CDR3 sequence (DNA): TGTGCCAGCAGCCAAGGCAGGGATGGGGGCTACACCTTC. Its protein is CASSQGRDGGYTF.